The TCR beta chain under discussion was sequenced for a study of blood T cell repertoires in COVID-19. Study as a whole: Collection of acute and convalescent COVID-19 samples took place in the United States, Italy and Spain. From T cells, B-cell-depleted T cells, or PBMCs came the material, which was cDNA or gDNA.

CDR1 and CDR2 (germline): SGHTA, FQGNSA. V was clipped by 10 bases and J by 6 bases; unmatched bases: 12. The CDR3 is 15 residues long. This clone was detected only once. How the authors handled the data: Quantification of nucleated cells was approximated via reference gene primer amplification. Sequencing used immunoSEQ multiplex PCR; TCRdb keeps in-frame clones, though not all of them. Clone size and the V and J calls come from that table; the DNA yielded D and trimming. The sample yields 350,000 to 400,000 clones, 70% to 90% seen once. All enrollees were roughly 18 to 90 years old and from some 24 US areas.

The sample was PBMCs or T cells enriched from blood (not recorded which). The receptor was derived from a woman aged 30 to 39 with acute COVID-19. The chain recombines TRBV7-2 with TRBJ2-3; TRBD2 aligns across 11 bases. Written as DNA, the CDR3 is TGTGCCACTGGACGACTAGCGGGGCCCTCGGATACGCAGTATTTT. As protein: CATGRLAGPSDTQYF.